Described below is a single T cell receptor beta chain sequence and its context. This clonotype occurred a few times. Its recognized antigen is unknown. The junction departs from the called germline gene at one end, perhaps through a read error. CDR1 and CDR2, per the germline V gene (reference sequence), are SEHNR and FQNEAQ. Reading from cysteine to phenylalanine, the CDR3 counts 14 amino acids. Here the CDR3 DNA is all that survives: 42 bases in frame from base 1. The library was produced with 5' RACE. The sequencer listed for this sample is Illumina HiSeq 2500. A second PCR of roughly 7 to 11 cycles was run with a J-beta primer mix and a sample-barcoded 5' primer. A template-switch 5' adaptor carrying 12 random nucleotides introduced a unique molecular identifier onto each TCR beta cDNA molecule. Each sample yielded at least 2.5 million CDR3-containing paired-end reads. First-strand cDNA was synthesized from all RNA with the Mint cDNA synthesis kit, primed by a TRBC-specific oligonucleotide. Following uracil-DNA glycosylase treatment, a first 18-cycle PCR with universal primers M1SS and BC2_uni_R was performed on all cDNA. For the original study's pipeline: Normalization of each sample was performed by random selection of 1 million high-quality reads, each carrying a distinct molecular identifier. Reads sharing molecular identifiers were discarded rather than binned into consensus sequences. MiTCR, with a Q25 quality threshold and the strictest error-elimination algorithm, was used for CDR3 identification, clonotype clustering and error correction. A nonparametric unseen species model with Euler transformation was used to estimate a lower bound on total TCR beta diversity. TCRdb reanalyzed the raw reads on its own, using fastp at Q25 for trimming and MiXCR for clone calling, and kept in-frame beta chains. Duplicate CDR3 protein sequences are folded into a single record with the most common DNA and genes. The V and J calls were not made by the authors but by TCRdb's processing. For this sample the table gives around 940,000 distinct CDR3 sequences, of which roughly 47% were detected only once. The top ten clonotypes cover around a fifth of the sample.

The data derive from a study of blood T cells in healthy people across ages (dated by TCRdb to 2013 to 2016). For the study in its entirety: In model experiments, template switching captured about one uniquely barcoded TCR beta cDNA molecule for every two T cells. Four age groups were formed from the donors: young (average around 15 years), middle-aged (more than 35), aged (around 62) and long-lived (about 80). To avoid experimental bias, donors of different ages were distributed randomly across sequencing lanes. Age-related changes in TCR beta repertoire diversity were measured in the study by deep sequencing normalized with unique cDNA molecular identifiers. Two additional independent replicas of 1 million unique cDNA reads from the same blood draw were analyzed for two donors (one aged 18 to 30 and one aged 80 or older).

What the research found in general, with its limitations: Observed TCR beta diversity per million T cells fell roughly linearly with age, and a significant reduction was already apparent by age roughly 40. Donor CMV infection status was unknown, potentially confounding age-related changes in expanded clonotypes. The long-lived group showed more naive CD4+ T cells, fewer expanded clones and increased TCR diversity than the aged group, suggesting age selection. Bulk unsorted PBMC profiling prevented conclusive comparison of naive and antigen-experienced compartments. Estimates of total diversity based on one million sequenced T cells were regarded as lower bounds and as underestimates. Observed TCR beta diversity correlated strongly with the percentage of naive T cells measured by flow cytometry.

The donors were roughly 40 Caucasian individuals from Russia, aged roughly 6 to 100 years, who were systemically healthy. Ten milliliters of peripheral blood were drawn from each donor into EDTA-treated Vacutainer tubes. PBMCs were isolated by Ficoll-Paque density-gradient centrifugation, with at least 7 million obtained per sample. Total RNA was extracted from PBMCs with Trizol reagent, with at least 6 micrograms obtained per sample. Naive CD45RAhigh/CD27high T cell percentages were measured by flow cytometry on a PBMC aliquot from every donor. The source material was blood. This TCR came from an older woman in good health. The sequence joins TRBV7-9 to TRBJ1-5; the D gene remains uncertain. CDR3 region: CASSSDLSSQPQHF. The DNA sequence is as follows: TGTGCCAGCAGCTCCGACCTTAGCAGTCAGCCCCAGCATTTT. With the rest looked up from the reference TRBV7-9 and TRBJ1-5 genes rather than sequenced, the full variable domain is DTGVSQNPRHKITKRGQNVTFRCDPISEHNRLYWYRQTLGQGPEFLTYFQNEAQLEKSRLLSDRFSAERPKGSFSTLEIQRTEQGDSAMYLCASSSDLSSQPQHFGDGTRLSIL.